Listed below are T cell receptor beta chains from one sample, sequenced in a study of T cell changes during pregnancy in multiple sclerosis. TCRdb's copy holds only in-frame clones and misses some; the assay was immunoSEQ multiplex PCR. The sample records tens of thousands of clones, 88% being singletons. This specimen was peripheral blood, taken before pregnancy. Every receptor here comes from a female donor with multiple sclerosis, enrolled in a pregnancy study. CDR3s include the opening cysteine and the closing phenylalanine or tryptophan. The order of the fields is J gene, V gene, D gene, clone size, CDR3 protein, CDR3 DNA. The D gene is left open where the match is weak. Not every row has a clone size; where given, it reads once, few, many or a size class.

TRBJ2-6	TRBV19	NA	NA	CASRHRSGSPGANVLTF	TGTGCCAGTAGGCACCGTTCAGGGTCCCCTGGGGCCAACGTCCTGACTTTC
TRBJ2-1	TRBV14	TRBD2	NA	CASSPLAGGPVLGEQFF	TGTGCCAGCAGCCCACTAGCGGGAGGGCCGGTATTAGGTGAGCAGTTCTTC
TRBJ1-2	TRBV30	TRBD1	NA	CAWNPGQGVYGYTF	TGTGCCTGGAATCCGGGACAGGGTGTTTATGGCTACACCTTC
TRBJ2-7	TRBV11-2	NA	NA	CASSLESPRYYEQYF	TGTGCCAGCAGCTTAGAATCGCCCAGGTATTACGAGCAGTACTTC
TRBJ2-1	TRBV5-1	TRBD2	NA	CASSFRGGSNEQFF	TGCGCCAGCAGCTTCCGGGGCGGGAGTAATGAGCAGTTCTTC
TRBJ1-2	TRBV7-2	TRBD1	once	CASSPGQGAGYGYTF	TGTGCCAGCAGCCCCGGACAGGGGGCTGGCTATGGCTACACCTTC
TRBJ2-1	TRBV5-6	TRBD1	NA	CASSLVRWGTGGYNEQFF	TGTGCCAGCAGCTTGGTGAGGTGGGGGACAGGGGGGTACAATGAGCAGTTCTTC
TRBJ2-7	TRBV5-6	NA	NA	CASSLRGYEQYF	TGTGCCAGCAGCTTACGGGGGTACGAGCAGTACTTC
TRBJ2-3	TRBV2	TRBD2	NA	CASSVLGTSGGASDTQYF	TGTGCCAGCAGTGTTTTGGGCACTAGCGGGGGGGCGTCTGATACGCAGTATTTT
TRBJ1-1	TRBV27	NA	NA	CASSFSRGAGVPTTDTEAFF	TGTGCCAGCAGTTTCTCCCGGGGGGCAGGGGTCCCGACGACGGACACTGAAGCTTTCTTT
TRBJ1-2	TRBV19	TRBD1	few	CASTMDRESYTF	TGTGCCAGTACGATGGACAGGGAAAGCTACACCTTC
TRBJ1-2	TRBV28	TRBD1	NA	CASSLEVGGGGYTF	TGTGCCAGCAGTTTAGAGGTAGGGGGCGGTGGCTACACCTTC
TRBJ1-1	TRBV25-1	NA	once	CASSEFEPGSGTEAFF	TGTGCCAGCAGTGAATTTGAACCAGGGTCCGGCACTGAAGCTTTCTTT
TRBJ2-5	TRBV6-4	NA	once	CASSAGTQETQYF	TGTGCCAGCAGTGCCGGGACACAAGAGACCCAGTACTTC
TRBJ2-7	TRBV20-1	NA	few	CSARARDEQYF	TGCAGTGCTAGAGCCCGGGACGAGCAGTACTTC
TRBJ1-2	TRBV7-9	TRBD1	NA	CASSLGRVGTGDYGYTF	TGTGCCAGCAGCTTAGGGCGAGTGGGGACAGGGGACTATGGCTACACCTTC
TRBJ1-5	TRBV14	TRBD1	NA	CASSQERGISGTGSPWGYQPQHF	TGTGCCAGCAGCCAAGAAAGGGGTATAAGTGGGACAGGGTCTCCCTGGGGGTATCAGCCCCAGCATTTT
TRBJ2-1	TRBV4-3	TRBD2	NA	CASSQEASGENEQFF	TGCGCCAGCAGCCAAGAGGCTAGCGGGGAGAATGAGCAGTTCTTC
TRBJ2-1	TRBV4-2	TRBD2	NA	CASSHEGLAGSNEQFF	TGTGCCAGCAGCCACGAAGGACTAGCGGGGAGCAATGAGCAGTTCTTC
TRBJ2-2	TRBV7-3	TRBD1	NA	CASSRQGSTGELFF	TGTGCCAGCAGCCGACAGGGAAGCACCGGGGAGCTGTTTTTT
TRBJ2-7	TRBV4-1	NA	NA	CASSQSEAGTSYEQYF	TGCGCCAGCAGCCAATCCGAAGCCGGGACATCCTACGAGCAGTACTTC
TRBJ1-4	TRBV15	NA	NA	CATSRDGQGWEKLFF	TGTGCCACCAGCAGAGATGGCCAGGGGTGGGAAAAACTGTTTTTT
TRBJ1-4	TRBV29-1	NA	NA	CSVGVRNEKLFF	TGCAGCGTTGGAGTCCGTAATGAAAAACTGTTTTTT
TRBJ2-5	TRBV7-2	TRBD2	NA	CASSSGLAGGFQETQYF	TGTGCCAGCAGCTCCGGACTAGCGGGAGGATTCCAAGAGACCCAGTACTTC
TRBJ1-2	TRBV9	TRBD1	NA	CASSMDRDGYTF	TGTGCCAGCAGCATGGACAGGGATGGCTACACCTTC
TRBJ2-7	TRBV7-3	TRBD2	NA	CASSLIGGGWVTQSGLVGYEQYF	TGTGCCAGCAGCTTAATCGGGGGGGGTTGGGTGACCCAGTCGGGGCTAGTGGGTTACGAGCAGTACTTC
TRBJ2-5	TRBV21-1	NA	NA	CASSSDIAGTQYF	TGTGCCAGCAGCAGCGACATCGCCGGGACCCAGTACTTC
TRBJ2-7	TRBV18	NA	NA	CASSPLGTPTYEQYF	TGTGCCAGCTCACCACTCGGGACACCCACCTACGAGCAGTACTTC
TRBJ2-3	TRBV6-4	TRBD1	NA	CASSVQGASDTQYF	TGTGCCAGCAGTGTTCAGGGGGCAAGTGATACGCAGTATTTT
TRBJ2-7	TRBV29-1	NA	NA	CSAVGTAYEQYF	TGCAGCGCAGTCGGGACTGCCTACGAGCAGTACTTC
TRBJ2-3	TRBV5-6	TRBD1	NA	CASSLVTGARTDTQYF	TGTGCCAGCAGCTTGGTGACAGGGGCTCGCACAGATACGCAGTATTTT